This TCR beta chain was recovered during a study of CD8 T cells in Susac syndrome. CDR1 and CDR2 from the germline V gene are SGHVS and FQNEAQ. The CDR3 has 11 residues. V was clipped by 5 bases and J by 10 bases, with 10 bases between them. This clonotype was picked up one time. RNA in amounts of roughly 0.5 to 1 ug was reverse transcribed with random hexamers. TCRdb recomputed calls from the immunoSEQ multiplex PCR reads with MiXCR, one row per CDR3 protein. This repertoire shows 160,000 or so distinct CDR3 sequences, roughly 94% found once; its top ten account for around 0.075%. The sequencing input was CD4+ T cells from PBMCs. The clonotype originates from a human donor in good health. The V gene is TRBV7-8, the J gene TRBJ2-3; D might be TRBD1 (6 bases). CDR3 residues: CASSHQGPQYF. DNA of the CDR3: TGTGCCAGCAGCCACCAGGGGCCGCAGTATTTT.